The clone carrying this TCR beta chain has a handful of counts. The data are from a study of blood T cell repertoires in COVID-19. Only in-frame clones appear in the TCRdb table, and some are missing; sequencing was by immunoSEQ multiplex PCR. In the table there are about 140,000 clones, around 82% of which are singletons. Germline V CDR1 and CDR2: MGHDK, SYGVNS. The CDR3 covers 15 residues. V was pared by 8 bases and J by 3 bases, with 19 bases between. The rearrangement links TRBV25-1 to TRBJ1-1, with D perhaps TRBD1 (6 bases). Sequencing was carried out using peripheral blood. The TCR was taken from a human donor in a cohort sampled during active COVID-19. The CDR3 reads CASSSNRGAYTEAFF. CDR3 sequence (DNA): TGTGCCAGCTCCTCGAACCGGGGGGCATACACTGAAGCTTTCTTT.